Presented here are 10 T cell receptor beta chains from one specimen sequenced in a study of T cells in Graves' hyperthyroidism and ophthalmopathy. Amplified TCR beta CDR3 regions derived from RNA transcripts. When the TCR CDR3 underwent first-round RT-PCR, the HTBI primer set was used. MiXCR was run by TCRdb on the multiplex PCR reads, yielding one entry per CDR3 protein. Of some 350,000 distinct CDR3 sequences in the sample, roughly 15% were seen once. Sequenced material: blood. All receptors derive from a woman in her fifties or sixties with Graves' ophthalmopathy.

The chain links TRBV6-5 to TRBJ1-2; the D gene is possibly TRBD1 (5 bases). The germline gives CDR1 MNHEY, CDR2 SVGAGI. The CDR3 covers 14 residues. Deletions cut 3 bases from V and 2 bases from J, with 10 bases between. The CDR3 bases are TGTGCCAGCAGTTATTTACAGGCAAACTATGGCTACACCTTC. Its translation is CASSYLQANYGYTF.

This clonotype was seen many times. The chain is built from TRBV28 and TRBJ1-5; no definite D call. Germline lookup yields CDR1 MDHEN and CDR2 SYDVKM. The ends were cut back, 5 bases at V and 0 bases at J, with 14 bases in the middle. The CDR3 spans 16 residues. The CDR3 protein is CASSPRETYSNQPQHF. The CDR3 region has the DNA TGTGCCAGCAGTCCCCGGGAGACTTATAGCAATCAGCCCCAGCATTTT.

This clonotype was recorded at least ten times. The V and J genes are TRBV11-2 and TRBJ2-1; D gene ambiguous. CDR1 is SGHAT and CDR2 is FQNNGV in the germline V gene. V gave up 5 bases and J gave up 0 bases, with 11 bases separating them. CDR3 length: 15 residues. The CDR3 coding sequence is TGTGCCAGCAGCCAAGTCTCCAACTCCTACAATGAGCAGTTCTTC. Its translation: CASSQVSNSYNEQFF.

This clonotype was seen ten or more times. CDR3 residues: CASSLFPGQALNTEAFF. CDR3 coding DNA: TGCGCCAGCAGCCTATTCCCCGGACAGGCTCTAAACACTGAAGCTTTCTTT. V is TRBV4-1 and J is TRBJ1-1; 7 nucleotides align to TRBD1. CDR1 and CDR2 from the germline V gene are MGHRA and YSYEKL. With V trimmed by 4 bases and J by 2 bases, 13 bases remained unmatched. The CDR3 has 17 amino acids.

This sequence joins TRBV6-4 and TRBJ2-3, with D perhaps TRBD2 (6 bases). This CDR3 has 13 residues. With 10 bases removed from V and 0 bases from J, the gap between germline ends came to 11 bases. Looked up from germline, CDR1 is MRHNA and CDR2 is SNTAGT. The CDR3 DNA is TGTGCCATCCTGGGACTGAGCACAGATACGCAGTATTTT. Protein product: CAILGLSTDTQYF.

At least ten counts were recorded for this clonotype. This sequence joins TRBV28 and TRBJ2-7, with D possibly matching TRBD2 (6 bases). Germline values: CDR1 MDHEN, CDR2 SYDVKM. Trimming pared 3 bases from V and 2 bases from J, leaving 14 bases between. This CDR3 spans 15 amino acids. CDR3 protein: CASSLAGRGTYEQYF. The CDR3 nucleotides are TGTGCCAGCAGTTTGGCCGGGCGGGGTACCTACGAGCAGTACTTC. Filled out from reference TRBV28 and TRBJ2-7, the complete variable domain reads DVKVTQSSRYLVKRTGEKVFLECVQDMDHENMFWYRQDPGLGLRLIYFSYDVKMKEKGDIPEGYSVSREKKERFSLILESASTNQTSMYLCASSLAGRGTYEQYFGPGTRLTVT.

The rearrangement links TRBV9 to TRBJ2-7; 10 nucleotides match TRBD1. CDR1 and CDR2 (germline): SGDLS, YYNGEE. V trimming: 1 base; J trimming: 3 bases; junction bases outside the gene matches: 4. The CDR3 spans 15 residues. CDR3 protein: CASSVRGTGDYEQYF. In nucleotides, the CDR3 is TGTGCCAGCAGCGTACGCGGGACAGGGGACTACGAGCAGTACTTC.

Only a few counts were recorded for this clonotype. CDR3 sequence reads: CATSIKQGRAFF. The CDR3 DNA follows: TGTGCCACCAGCATAAAACAGGGCCGGGCTTTCTTT. The rearrangement uses TRBV15 and TRBJ1-1, with D maybe TRBD1 (6 bases). V was shortened by 4 bases and J by 11 bases, with 14 bases between the two germline ends. CDR1 and CDR2 from the germline V gene are LNHNV and YYDKDF (reference sequence). CDR3 size: 12 residues.

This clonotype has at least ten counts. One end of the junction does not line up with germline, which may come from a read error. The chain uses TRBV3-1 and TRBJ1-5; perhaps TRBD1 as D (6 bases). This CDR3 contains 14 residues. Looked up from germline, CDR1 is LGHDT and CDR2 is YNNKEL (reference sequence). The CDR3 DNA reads TGTGCCAGCAGTCAAGGGGGGCGGGATCAGCCCCAGCATTTT. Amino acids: CASSQGGRDQPQHF. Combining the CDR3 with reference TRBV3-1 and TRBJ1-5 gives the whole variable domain DTAVSQTPKYLVTQMGNDKSIKCEQNLGHDTMYWYKQDSKKFLKIMFSYNNKELIINETVPNRFSPKSPDKAHLNLHINSLELGDSAVYFCASSQGGRDQPQHFGDGTRLSIL.

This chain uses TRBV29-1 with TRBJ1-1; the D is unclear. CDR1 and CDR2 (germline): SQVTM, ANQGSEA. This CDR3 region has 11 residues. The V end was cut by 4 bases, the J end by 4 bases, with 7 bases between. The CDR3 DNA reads TGCAGCGTTGCATTCAGCACTGAAGCTTTCTTT. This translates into CSVAFSTEAFF.